This T cell receptor beta chain was retrieved from a study of post-analysis software for immune sequencing data (dated by TCRdb to about 2015). Turning to the overall study: Relapsing-remitting, secondary progressive and progressive-relapsing multiple sclerosis were recorded as disease courses, and subtype annotation was lacking for some patients. A subset of samples was prepared in parallel using single-end sample barcoding, then pooled and co-amplified after Illumina adapter ligation. The multiple sclerosis patient repertoires were compared with around ten previously published healthy control repertoires from donors aged about 6 to 26 years.

To demonstrate the VDJtools post-analysis software, the study profiled TCR beta repertoires from the peripheral blood of 13 young patients with multiple sclerosis. The patients with multiple sclerosis were children and adolescents between 6 and 15 years of age. Summary of the overall study and its limitations: Compared with controls, multiple sclerosis patients had significantly lower normalized Chao1 diversity, a finding suggesting substantial peripheral T-cell clonal expansion. The multiple sclerosis patient group was slightly younger than the control group. Strong co-clustering of samples prepared in the same batch was shown by direct clustering with F measure, prompting a batch-effect correction.

Library preparation employed PCR. Sequencing instrument: Illumina HiSeq 2500. Unique molecular identifiers were incorporated into TCR beta cDNA libraries to reduce PCR and sequencing biases. Per 1 to 10 million input T cells, roughly 0.5 million cDNA molecules were obtained, such that each molecule approximated one T cell. The patient libraries were prepared and sequenced using the same protocol as the earlier healthy control dataset. Samples belonging to the same batch were prepared together, multiplexed and sequenced on a shared HiSeq lane. On the study's bioinformatics: Raw barcoded reads were processed with MIGEC, and single-read molecular identifier groups were discarded before consensus assembly and CDR3 extraction. Clonotype tables were post-analysed with VDJtools, normalizing diversity by down-sampling all datasets to the smallest sample size. Repertoire overlap clustering matched CDR3 amino acid but not nucleotide sequences to correct batch-related cross-sample contamination. TCRdb's own reprocessing of the public reads used fastp at Q25 and MiXCR and kept productive beta chains. CDR3 protein sequences are deduplicated, and each keeps its most common genes and DNA. TCRdb's processing, not the study's, gives the V and J calls here. Recorded for this sample are a few hundred thousand distinct CDR3 sequences; about a third of them occurred a single time. The top ten constitute roughly 12% of the sample.

This clonotype was picked up a small number of times. Its antigen is currently not known. It has no much larger one-base neighbor in the sample; base qualities were not kept. Input material: blood. This TCR was sampled from a girl aged 5 to 17 with multiple sclerosis.

The sequenced DNA is TGCGCCAGCAGCCCTACACCGACAGGGTTGGAGTTCTATGGCTACACCTTC. Translated, this gives CASSPTPTGLEFYGYTF. The rearranged segments are TRBV4-1 and TRBJ1-2; 7 middle bases align to TRBD1. Taken from cysteine to phenylalanine, the CDR3 has 17 residues. Only the CDR3 portion is preserved as DNA: 51 bases, with reading frame beginning at the first base. V is trimmed back by 4 bases and J by 4 bases, and the junction contains 15 bases that no gene match accounts for. From a lookup of the germline V gene, CDR1 and CDR2 are MGHRA and YSYEKL.